This TCR beta chain was recovered during a study of T-cell reconstitution after alpha-beta-depleted transplantation in children. TCRbeta library preparation incorporated unique molecular identifiers. TCRdb re-called the PCR reads through MiXCR, storing one row per CDR3 protein. This sample yields tens of thousands of distinct CDR3 sequences, of which roughly 4.9% are seen a single time; under 20% belongs to the top ten. This clonotype was picked up many times. Its cognate antigen is unknown. Study results and limitations: Where some patients showed high TCRbeta diversity at day 60, it came from recipient T cells and thymic progenitors that had survived. In patients about two months after transplant, alpha-beta T cells reportedly arose from several hundred expanded graft clones. T-cell counts and diversity were attributed mostly to newly produced T cells one year after transplant.

This clonotype originated in a boy younger than two who had a stem cell transplant for acute myeloid leukemia, so the T cells may come from the graft donor. This specimen consisted of PBMCs, mostly from graft donor cells, obtained 180 days after TCRalphabeta/CD19-depleted stem cell transplant.

CDR3 amino acids: CASSSRSPLHF. The CDR3 bases are TGTGCCAGCAGTTCCCGTTCACCCCTCCACTTT. This chain connects TRBV28 to TRBJ1-6, with D unresolved. CDR1 MDHEN and CDR2 SYDVKM come from the germline V gene. The germline V and J ends were trimmed by 4 bases and 9 bases, with 4 bases remaining between them. The CDR3 extends over 11 amino acids.